This T cell receptor (beta chain) is from a study of blood T cell repertoires in COVID-19. Study information: The study drew acute and convalescent COVID-19 samples from the United States, Italy and Spain. PBMCs, B-cell-depleted T cells, or T cells were the source of the cDNA or gDNA that made up the material.

Under the authors' procedure: Amplification of reference gene primers was used by the study to estimate nucleated cell counts. Clones were read by immunoSEQ multiplex PCR, and TCRdb kept only the in-frame ones, dropping some. V and J calls and clone size are those listed in that table; D and trimming were worked out from the DNA. The sample lists fewer than 90,000 clones; about 78% were seen once. This TCR derives from a woman of 80 years or more with acute or convalescent COVID-19. Sequenced sample: peripheral blood.

The CDR3 is CASSPYRGTVEKLFF. The CDR3 bases are TGTGCCAGCAGTCCATACAGGGGGACAGTTGAAAAACTGTTTTTT. J is TRBJ1-4 and V is TRBV27; 8 bases map to TRBD1. The CDR3 runs to 15 residues. J lost 7 bases, V lost 5 bases, and 9 bases had no gene match. Germline V gene data show CDR1 as MNHEY and CDR2 as SMNVEV (reference sequence).